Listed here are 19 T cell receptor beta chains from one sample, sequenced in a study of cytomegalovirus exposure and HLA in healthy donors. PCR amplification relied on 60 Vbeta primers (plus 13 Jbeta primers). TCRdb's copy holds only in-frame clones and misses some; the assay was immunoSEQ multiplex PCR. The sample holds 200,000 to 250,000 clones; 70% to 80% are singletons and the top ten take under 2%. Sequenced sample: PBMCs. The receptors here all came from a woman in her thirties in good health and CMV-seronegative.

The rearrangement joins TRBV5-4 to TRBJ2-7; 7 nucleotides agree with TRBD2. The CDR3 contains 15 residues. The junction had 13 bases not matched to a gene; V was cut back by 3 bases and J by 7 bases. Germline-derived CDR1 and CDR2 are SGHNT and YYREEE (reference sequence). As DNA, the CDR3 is TGTGCCAGCAGCTCCTTCAGCGGGGCCTCCCGGGAGCAGTACTTC. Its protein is CASSSFSGASREQYF.

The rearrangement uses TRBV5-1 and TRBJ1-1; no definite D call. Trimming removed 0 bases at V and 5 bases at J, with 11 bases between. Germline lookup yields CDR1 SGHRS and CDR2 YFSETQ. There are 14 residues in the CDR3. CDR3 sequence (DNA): TGCGCCAGCAGCTTGGTGACTAAGGGAACTGAAGCTTTCTTT. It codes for CASSLVTKGTEAFF.

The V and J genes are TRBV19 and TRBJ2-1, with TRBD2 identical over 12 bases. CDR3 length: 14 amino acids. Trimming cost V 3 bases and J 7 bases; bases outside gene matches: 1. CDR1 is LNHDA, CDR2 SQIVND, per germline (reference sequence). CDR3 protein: CASSITSGRNEQFF. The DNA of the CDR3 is TGTGCCAGTAGTATCACTAGCGGGAGGAATGAGCAGTTCTTC.

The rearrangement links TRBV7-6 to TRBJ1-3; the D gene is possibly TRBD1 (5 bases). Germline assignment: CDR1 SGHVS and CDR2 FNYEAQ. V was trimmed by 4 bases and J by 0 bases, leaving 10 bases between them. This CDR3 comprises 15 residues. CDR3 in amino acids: CASSSGALSGNTIYF. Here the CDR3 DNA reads TGTGCCAGCAGCTCTGGGGCCCTCTCTGGAAACACCATATATTTT.

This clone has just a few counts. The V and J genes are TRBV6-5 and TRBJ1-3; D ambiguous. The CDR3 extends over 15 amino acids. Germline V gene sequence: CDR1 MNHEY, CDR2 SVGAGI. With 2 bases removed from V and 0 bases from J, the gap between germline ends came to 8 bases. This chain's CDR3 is CASSYNKNSGNTIYF. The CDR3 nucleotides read TGTGCCAGCAGTTACAACAAAAACTCTGGAAACACCATATATTTT.

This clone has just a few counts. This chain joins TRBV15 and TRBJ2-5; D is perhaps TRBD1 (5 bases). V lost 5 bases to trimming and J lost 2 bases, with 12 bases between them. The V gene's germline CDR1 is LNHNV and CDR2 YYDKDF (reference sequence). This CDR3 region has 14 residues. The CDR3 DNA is TGTGCCACCAGCGTAGACAGAAGACAAGAGACCCAGTACTTC. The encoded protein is CATSVDRRQETQYF.

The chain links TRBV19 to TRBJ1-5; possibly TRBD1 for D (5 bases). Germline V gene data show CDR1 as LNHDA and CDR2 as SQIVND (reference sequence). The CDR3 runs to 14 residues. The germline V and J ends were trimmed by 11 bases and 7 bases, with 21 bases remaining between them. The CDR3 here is CAAKSLGEGQPQHF. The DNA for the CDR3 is TGTGCCGCTAAGTCCCTAGGGGAAGGCCAGCCCCAGCATTTT.

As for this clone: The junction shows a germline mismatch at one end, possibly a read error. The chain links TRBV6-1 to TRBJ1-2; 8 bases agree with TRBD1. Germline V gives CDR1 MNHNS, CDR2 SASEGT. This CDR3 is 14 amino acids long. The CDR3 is CAGSLTTGAKGYTF. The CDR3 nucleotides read TGTGCCGGCAGTCTTACGACAGGGGCGAAGGGCTACACCTTC.

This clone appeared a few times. The CDR3 sequence is CASSPSTGVGETQYF. CDR3 nucleotides: TGTGCCAGCAGCCCAAGCACAGGGGTCGGGGAGACCCAGTACTTC. V is TRBV7-2 and J is TRBJ2-5; TRBD1 aligns across 7 bases. The junction had 11 bases not matched to a gene; V was cut back by 5 bases and J by 5 bases. The germline gives CDR1 SGHTA, CDR2 FQGNSA. CDR3 length equals 15 residues.

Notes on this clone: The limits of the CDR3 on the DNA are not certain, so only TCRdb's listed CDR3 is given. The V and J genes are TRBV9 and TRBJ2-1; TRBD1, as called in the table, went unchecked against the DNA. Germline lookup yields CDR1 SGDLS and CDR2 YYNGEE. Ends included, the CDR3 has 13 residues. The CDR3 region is CASSVAIGTGEFF.

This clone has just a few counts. The CDR3 loop is CASSIQETYEQYF. The CDR3 nucleotides read TGTGCCAGTAGTATTCAGGAAACCTACGAGCAGTACTTC. The chain joins TRBV19 to TRBJ2-7, with D unclear. The germline CDR1 and CDR2 sequences are LNHDA and SQIVND (reference sequence). The CDR3 loop spans 13 amino acids. V was clipped by 3 bases and J by 2 bases, with 8 bases between them.

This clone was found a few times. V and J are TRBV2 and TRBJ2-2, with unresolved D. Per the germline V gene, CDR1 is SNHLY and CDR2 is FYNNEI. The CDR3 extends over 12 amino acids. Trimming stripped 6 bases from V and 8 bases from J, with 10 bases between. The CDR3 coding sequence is TGTGCCAGCAGCGTTTCAGTAGGGGAGCTGTTTTTT. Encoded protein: CASSVSVGELFF.

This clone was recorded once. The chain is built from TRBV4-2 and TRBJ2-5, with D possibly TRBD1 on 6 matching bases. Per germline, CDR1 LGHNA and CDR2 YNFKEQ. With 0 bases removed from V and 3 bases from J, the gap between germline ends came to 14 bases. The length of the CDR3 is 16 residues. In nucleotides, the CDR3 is TGTGCCAGCAGCCAAGAGAAGGGACACCACGAAGAGACCCAGTACTTC. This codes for CASSQEKGHHEETQYF.

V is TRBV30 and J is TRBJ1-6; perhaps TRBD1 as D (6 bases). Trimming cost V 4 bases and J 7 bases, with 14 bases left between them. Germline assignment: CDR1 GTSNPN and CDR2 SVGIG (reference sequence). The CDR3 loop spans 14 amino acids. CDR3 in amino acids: CAWNSGVPNSPLHF. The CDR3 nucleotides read TGTGCCTGGAACTCAGGGGTCCCCAATTCACCCCTCCACTTT.

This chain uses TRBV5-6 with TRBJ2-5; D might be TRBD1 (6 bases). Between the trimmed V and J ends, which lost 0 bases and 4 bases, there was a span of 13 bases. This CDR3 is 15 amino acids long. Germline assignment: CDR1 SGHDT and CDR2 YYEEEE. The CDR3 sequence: CASSLVSQGRETQYF. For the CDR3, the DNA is TGTGCCAGCAGCTTGGTTTCCCAGGGGCGAGAGACCCAGTACTTC.

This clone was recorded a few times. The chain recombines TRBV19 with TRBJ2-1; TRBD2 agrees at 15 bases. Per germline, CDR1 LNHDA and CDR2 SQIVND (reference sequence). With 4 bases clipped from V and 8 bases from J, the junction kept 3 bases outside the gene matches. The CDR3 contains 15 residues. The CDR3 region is CASSSGLAGGHEQFF. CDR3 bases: TGTGCCAGTAGTAGCGGACTAGCGGGAGGGCATGAGCAGTTCTTC.

The CDR3 coding sequence is TGCGCCAGCAGCACGAGCCTAGCGGGAATCTATGAGCAGTTCTTC. Its protein is CASSTSLAGIYEQFF. The J gene is TRBJ2-1, the V gene TRBV4-1; 9 bases agree with TRBD2. Trimming cost V 5 bases and J 8 bases; bases outside gene matches: 10. CDR3 length: 15 residues. Germline V lookup: CDR1 MGHRA, CDR2 YSYEKL.

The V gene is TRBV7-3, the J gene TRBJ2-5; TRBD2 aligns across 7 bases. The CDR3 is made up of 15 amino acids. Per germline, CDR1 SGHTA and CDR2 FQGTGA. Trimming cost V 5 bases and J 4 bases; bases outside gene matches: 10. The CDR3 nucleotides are TGTGCCAGCAGCCCCCTAAAAGGGAGGGCAGAGACCCAGTACTTC. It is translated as CASSPLKGRAETQYF.

The CDR3 nucleotides read TGTGCCAGCAGCCCGAACCGGGACAGGGGGCGCAACGGCTACACCTTC. Translating gives CASSPNRDRGRNGYTF. The chain couples TRBV5-4 to TRBJ1-2; 12 bases line up with TRBD1. Looked up from germline, CDR1 is SGHNT and CDR2 is YYREEE (reference sequence). The CDR3 spans 16 residues. Trimming cost V 4 bases and J 8 bases; bases outside gene matches: 12.